This TCR beta chain was observed in a study of CD8 T cells in ankylosing spondylitis. MiXCR was run by TCRdb on the 5' RACE reads, yielding one entry per CDR3 protein. The sample includes about 540,000 distinct CDR3 sequences, 10% to 15% of them seen just once. The CDR3 spans 17 residues. Germline loops: CDR1 MGHRA, CDR2 YSYEKL. Trimming removed 0 bases from V and 0 bases from J; junction bases left unmatched: 2. This clonotype was recorded a few times. No antigen is known for it. Study results and caveats: Characteristic, it appeared, of ankylosing spondylitis blood was a TCR beta motif of roughly 8 highly homologous variants.

The source material was blood, either unsorted or a sorted T cell fraction (not recorded which). V and J are TRBV4-1 and TRBJ2-6; 7 bases agree with TRBD1. This receptor was identified in a male donor with ankylosing spondylitis. The CDR3 nucleotides are TGCGCCAGCAGCCAAGAAGGGACAGCCTCTGGGGCCAACGTCCTGACTTTC. This gives the protein CASSQEGTASGANVLTF.